Following are 20 T cell receptor beta chains from one sample sequenced in a study of cytomegalovirus exposure and HLA in healthy donors. Primers included in the PCR were 60 Vbeta and 13 Jbeta primers. The data were produced by immunoSEQ multiplex PCR, yet TCRdb's version contains in-frame clones alone and is incomplete. The profile shows 150,000 to 200,000 clones, approximately 80% of them singletons. Specimen: PBMCs. Every receptor here comes from a middle-aged woman in good health and CMV-seronegative.

CDR3 loop: CASSLLTGGINEQFF. The CDR3 nucleotides are TGTGCCAGCAGCTTGCTGACAGGGGGGATTAATGAGCAGTTCTTC. The chain recombines TRBV5-5 with TRBJ2-1; 9 bases are shared with TRBD1. CDR3 length equals 15 residues. After removal of 1 base from V and 7 bases from J, the junction contained 6 bases not matched to a gene. CDR1 and CDR2 from the germline V gene are SGHKS and YYEKEE (reference sequence).

V and J are TRBV11-2 and TRBJ2-5; perhaps TRBD2 as D (6 bases). Trimming cost V 5 bases and J 2 bases, with 18 bases left between them. Germline CDR1 and CDR2: SGHAT and FQNNGV. The CDR3 has 16 amino acids. The CDR3 reads CASSALAEGNQETQYF. The DNA of the CDR3 is TGTGCCAGCAGCGCATTAGCGGAGGGGAATCAAGAGACCCAGTACTTC. Together with reference TRBV11-2 and TRBJ2-5, the CDR3 gives the full variable domain: EAGVAQSPRYKIIEKRQSVAFWCNPISGHATLYWYQQILGQGPKLLIQFQNNGVVDDSQLPKDRFSAERLKGVDSTLKIQPAKLEDSAVYLCASSALAEGNQETQYFGPGTRLLVL.

The V and J genes are TRBV7-9 and TRBJ2-7; D remains ambiguous. Germline CDR1 SEHNR, CDR2 FQNEAQ (reference sequence). Between the trimmed V and J ends, which lost 3 bases and 6 bases, there was a span of 9 bases. The length of the CDR3 is 12 residues. The CDR3 loop reads CASSFGSAEQYF. Here the CDR3 DNA reads TGTGCCAGCAGCTTCGGGTCCGCCGAGCAGTACTTC.

The V gene is TRBV7-2, the J gene TRBJ2-5; no definite D call. The J call may be wrong; the DNA end is better matched by TRBJ2-7. This CDR3 spans 15 amino acids. The germline V gene has CDR1 SGHTA and CDR2 FQGNSA. CDR3 in amino acids: CASSLYRESISEQYF. CDR3 nucleotide sequence: TGTGCCAGCAGCTTATACCGAGAAAGTATCTCCGAGCAGTACTTC.

V and J are TRBV28 and TRBJ2-1; 9 bases match TRBD2. There are 15 residues in the CDR3. CDR1 is MDHEN, CDR2 SYDVKM, per germline. The J segment lost 5 bases and the V segment lost 3 bases, leaving 5 bases of the junction unmatched. This CDR3 reads CASSLAGGPNNEQFF. The DNA for the CDR3 is TGTGCCAGCAGTTTGGCGGGAGGGCCCAACAATGAGCAGTTCTTC.

The chain has TRBV25-1 and TRBJ1-2; D gene unclear. From germline, CDR1 is MGHDK and CDR2 SYGVNS. This CDR3 comprises 15 residues. The germline V and J ends were trimmed by 2 bases and 5 bases, with 15 bases remaining between them. CDR3 loop: CASSEVGQEEYGYTF. The CDR3 bases are TGTGCCAGCAGTGAAGTAGGCCAGGAAGAATATGGCTACACCTTC.

The chain couples TRBV9 to TRBJ2-1; no reliable D call. The V gene lost 0 bases and the J gene lost 3 bases, with 4 bases spanning the gap. CDR1 is SGDLS, CDR2 YYNGEE, per germline. The CDR3 is 13 residues long. CDR3 DNA: TGTGCCAGCAGCGTAGCTAGCTACAATGAGCAGTTCTTC. Translating it yields CASSVASYNEQFF.

The rearrangement joins TRBV6-1 to TRBJ1-2; unclear D gene. The CDR3 sequence is 14 residues long. CDR1 and CDR2 (germline): MNHNS, SASEGT. V gave up 6 bases and J gave up 5 bases, with 16 bases separating them. The CDR3 DNA reads as TGTGCCAGCAGGCCCCCCCAAAGCTTTTATGGCTACACCTTC. This codes for CASRPPQSFYGYTF.

The rearrangement links TRBV9 to TRBJ2-7; 7 bases are shared with TRBD1. CDR1 is SGDLS and CDR2 is YYNGEE in the germline V gene. This CDR3 has 15 amino acids. V shed 4 bases, J shed 3 bases, and the junction held 10 bases outside the gene matches. The CDR3 is CASSRGPDRSYEQYF. The CDR3 nucleotides are TGTGCCAGCAGCCGCGGGCCGGACAGGAGCTACGAGCAGTACTTC.

V and J are TRBV7-9 and TRBJ2-7, with D hard to call. Trimming left V 4 bases short and J 2 bases short, with 3 bases between. Germline values: CDR1 SEHNR, CDR2 FQNEAQ (reference sequence). The CDR3 runs to 11 residues. The CDR3 nucleotides are TGTGCCAGCAGCTCCGCCTACGAGCAGTACTTC. This translates into CASSSAYEQYF.

The chain uses TRBV7-2 and TRBJ1-2; 10 bases align to TRBD1. The germline V gene has CDR1 SGHTA and CDR2 FQGNSA. This CDR3 contains 15 residues. V dropped 0 bases and J dropped 8; count of bases not matched to a gene: 6. The CDR3 protein is CASSLAGTGEGGYTF. In DNA, the CDR3 is TGTGCCAGCAGCTTAGCGGGGACAGGGGAAGGCGGCTACACCTTC.

Comments on this clone: Likely a read error: the CDR3 ends without its conserved phenylalanine or tryptophan. The V and J genes are TRBV18 and TRBJ2-7; 9 bases align to TRBD2. The CDR3 runs 13 residues. V trimming: 3 bases; J trimming: 4 bases; junction bases outside the gene matches: 1. Germline CDR1 and CDR2: KGHSH and LQKENI. The CDR3 coding sequence is TGTGCCAGCTCACCGGGACTAGCTTACGAGCAGTACCTC. It is translated as CASSPGLAYEQYL.

The V call is TRBV27, the J call TRBJ2-7, with D tentatively TRBD2 (6 bases). This CDR3 has 15 residues. The V gene lost 5 bases and the J gene lost 3 bases, with 17 bases spanning the gap. CDR1 and CDR2 (germline): MNHEY, SMNVEV (reference sequence). The CDR3: CASSPSPGVHYEQYF. CDR3 nucleotide sequence: TGTGCCAGCAGTCCCAGCCCGGGGGTACACTACGAGCAGTACTTC.

With respect to this clone: The junction and the germline gene differ at one end; a read error may be behind it. The rearrangement uses TRBV7-7 and TRBJ1-4, with a possible D match to TRBD1 (5 bases). The germline V gene encodes CDR1 SSHAT and CDR2 FNYEAQ (reference sequence). The length of the CDR3 is 15 residues. This chain's CDR3 is CASSLGWGPNEKLFF. DNA of the CDR3: TGTGCTAGCAGCTTAGGTTGGGGCCCTAATGAAAAACTGTTTTTT. Using reference TRBV7-7 and TRBJ1-4 for the parts outside the CDR3, the full variable domain is GAGVSQSPRYKVTKRGQDVTLRCDPISSHATLYWYQQALGQGPEFLTYFNYEAQPDKSGLPSDRFSAERPEGSISTLTIQRTEQRDSAMYRCASSLGWGPNEKLFFGSGTQLSVL.

V and J are TRBV29-1 and TRBJ2-5, with 11 positions matching TRBD1. The CDR3 is made up of 17 amino acids. V shed 2 bases, J shed 4 bases, and the junction held 12 bases outside the gene matches. The germline V gene has CDR1 SQVTM and CDR2 ANQGSEA. The CDR3 is CSVEHTVGTGGGETQYF. The CDR3 DNA is TGCAGCGTTGAACATACAGTGGGGACAGGGGGTGGAGAGACCCAGTACTTC.

V and J are TRBV4-3 and TRBJ1-4; the D is unclear. The CDR3 covers 15 residues. V shed 0 bases and J shed 8 bases, with 13 bases lying between them. The germline CDR1 and CDR2 sequences are LGHNA and YSLEER. CDR3 residues: CASSQDRGRGEKLFF. The CDR3 DNA sequence: TGCGCCAGCAGCCAAGATCGAGGGAGAGGAGAAAAACTGTTTTTT.

This clone came up once. The rearrangement joins TRBV11-2 to TRBJ2-6, with D perhaps TRBD1 (6 bases). CDR1 and CDR2 (germline): SGHAT, FQNNGV. This CDR3 spans 17 amino acids. V lost 8 bases, J lost 0 bases, and 17 bases lay in between. In DNA, the CDR3 is TGTGCCAGCTTGACAGGCCAGGGTTTCTCTGGGGCCAACGTCCTGACTTTC. It is translated as CASLTGQGFSGANVLTF.

The chain links TRBV29-1 to TRBJ1-1; D might be TRBD1 (6 bases). This CDR3 region has 14 residues. The V and J ends lost 4 bases and 2 bases respectively, with 14 bases between them. Germline-derived CDR1 and CDR2 are SQVTM and ANQGSEA. CDR3 protein: CSVAYYRENTEAFF. The CDR3 region has the DNA TGCAGCGTTGCCTATTACAGGGAAAACACTGAAGCTTTCTTT.

The gene calls are TRBV4-1 and TRBJ2-5; D is perhaps TRBD1 (5 bases). The CDR3 extends over 15 amino acids. Germline loops: CDR1 MGHRA, CDR2 YSYEKL. Trimming left V 0 bases short and J 1 base short, with 9 bases between. DNA for the CDR3: TGCGCCAGCAGCCAAGAGGGGCCGGTCCAAGAGACCCAGTACTTC. Amino acid sequence: CASSQEGPVQETQYF.

About this clone: The junction and the germline gene differ at one end; a read error may be behind it. This chain links TRBV7-9 with TRBJ2-1; D uncertain. This CDR3 region has 13 residues. Germline assignment: CDR1 SEHNR and CDR2 FQNEAQ (reference sequence). This CDR3 reads CSSSLSLGGEQFF. The CDR3 nucleotides are TGTTCCAGCAGCTTATCGCTCGGCGGTGAGCAGTTCTTC.